This T cell receptor (beta chain) was sequenced during a study of shared T cell receptors in the human thymus. V gave up 0 bases and J gave up 3 bases; unmatched junction bases: 7. The CDR3 has 18 amino acids. The germline V gene has CDR1 LGHNA and CDR2 YSLEER. TCRdb's table, derived via immunoSEQ multiplex PCR, lists solely in-frame clones and lacks some. Of hundreds of thousands of clones detected, around 93% appear once; the ten largest clones hold approximately 0.02%. This receptor was identified in a human donor. Sequencing input: thymocytes. The rearrangement links TRBV4-3 to TRBJ2-3, with TRBD2 matching over 12 bases. CDR3 nucleotide sequence: TGCGCCAGCAGCCAAGATCCGAAGACTAGCGGGAGAACAGATACGCAGTATTTT. This gives the protein CASSQDPKTSGRTDTQYF.